This TCR beta chain was recorded in a study of control samples from healthy donors and cancer patients. Method: immunoSEQ multiplex PCR; TCRdb's copy keeps in-frame clones and lacks some. This table lists some 180,000 clones. This CDR3 comprises 15 residues. Germline-derived CDR1 and CDR2 are SGHVS and FNYEAQ. Trimming took off 5 bases at V and 0 bases at J, with 11 bases between the two ends. Sequenced sample: blood. The receptor comes from a woman in her thirties in good health. V gene TRBV7-6 combines with J gene TRBJ1-3; unclear D gene. CDR3 in amino acids: CASSIPGSSGNTIYF. DNA of the CDR3: TGTGCCAGCAGCATCCCTGGGAGCTCTGGAAACACCATATATTTT.